The 7 T cell receptor beta chains below come from one sample, sequenced in a study of cytomegalovirus exposure and HLA in healthy donors. The PCR was carried out with 60 Vbeta primers and 13 Jbeta primers. Profiling relied on immunoSEQ multiplex PCR, and the TCRdb table lists in-frame clones only, not all of them. The sample shows around 85,000 clones, about four fifths of them seen only once. Sequenced material: PBMCs. These receptors were taken from a man in his thirties or forties in good health and CMV-seronegative.

This clone was recorded a few times. The genes are TRBV2 and TRBJ1-2; possible D gene TRBD1, 6 bases. This CDR3 spans 16 amino acids. V was shortened by 3 bases and J by 7 bases, with 21 bases between the two germline ends. Germline V gene data show CDR1 as SNHLY and CDR2 as FYNNEI. CDR3 sequence: CASSESNRVGPGGYTF. The CDR3, as DNA: TGTGCCAGCAGTGAGTCAAACAGGGTCGGTCCGGGTGGCTACACCTTC. The full variable domain, with the rest looked up from reference TRBV2 and TRBJ1-2, is EPEVTQTPSHQVTQMGQEVILRCVPISNHLYFYWYRQILGQKVEFLVSFYNNEISEKSEIFDDQFSVERPDGSNFTLKIRSTKLEDSAMYFCASSESNRVGPGGYTFGSGTRLTVV.

This chain links TRBV19 with TRBJ1-1, with TRBD1 as a possible D gene (6 bases). This CDR3 comprises 13 residues. Germline-derived CDR1 and CDR2 are LNHDA and SQIVND (reference sequence). Trimming stripped 6 bases from V and 1 base from J, with 9 bases between. The CDR3 DNA reads as TGTGCCAGTAGGGACAGAGCGAACACTGAAGCTTTCTTT. Translated: CASRDRANTEAFF. The variable domain in full, with the rest retrieved from reference TRBV19 and TRBJ1-1, is DGGITQSPKYLFRKEGQNVTLSCEQNLNHDAMYWYRQDPGQGLRLIYYSQIVNDFQKGDIAEGYSVSREKKESFPLTVTSAQKNPTAFYLCASRDRANTEAFFGQGTRLTVV.

This clone was seen more than once but under ten times. This chain links TRBV7-9 with TRBJ2-3; 13 nucleotides align to TRBD2. CDR1 SEHNR and CDR2 FQNEAQ come from the germline V gene (reference sequence). J lost 3 bases, V lost 4 bases, and 4 bases had no gene match. There are 16 residues in the CDR3. The CDR3, as DNA: TGTGCCAGCAGCTCAGGACTAGCGGGAGTTACAGATACGCAGTATTTT. Translated, it gives CASSSGLAGVTDTQYF.

This clone was seen more than once but under ten times. This sequence joins TRBV11-2 and TRBJ2-7; D perhaps matches TRBD2 (6 bases). This CDR3 is built from 13 residues. Germline CDR1 is SGHAT and CDR2 is FQNNGV. V dropped 6 bases and J dropped 5 bases, with 14 bases sitting between them. CDR3 in DNA: TGTGCCAGCAGACCGGAGGGTGCCGACGAGCAGTACTTC. Amino acid sequence: CASRPEGADEQYF.

This chain uses TRBV11-2 with TRBJ2-3, with 8 bases matching TRBD2. In germline, CDR1 is SGHAT, CDR2 FQNNGV. J gave up 2 bases and V 3 bases, and 13 bases lay outside the gene matches. The CDR3 length is 18 residues. The CDR3 here is CASSFGGGLSFYTDTQYF. The CDR3 DNA reads as TGTGCCAGCAGCTTTGGCGGGGGGCTCAGCTTCTACACAGATACGCAGTATTTT.

J is TRBJ1-1 and V is TRBV7-2, with TRBD1 identical over 12 bases. The J segment lost 2 bases and the V segment lost 3 bases, leaving 7 bases of the junction unmatched. The CDR3 is made up of 17 amino acids. Germline-derived CDR1 and CDR2 are SGHTA and FQGNSA. The CDR3: CASSFLGQGAFNTEAFF. CDR3 nucleotide sequence: TGTGCCAGCAGCTTCCTGGGACAGGGGGCTTTTAACACTGAAGCTTTCTTT.

This sequence joins TRBV5-4 and TRBJ1-3; no clear D gene. The germline CDR1 and CDR2 sequences are SGHNT and YYREEE (reference sequence). Trimming removed 4 bases at V and 4 bases at J, with 9 bases between. The CDR3 totals 13 residues. CDR3 nucleotide sequence: TGTGCCAGCAGCAAAGTGCAGGGAAACACCATATATTTT. Encoded protein: CASSKVQGNTIYF.